This entry lists 20 T cell receptor beta chains sequenced from one sample in a study of shared clonotypes between healthy human individuals. The data were produced by immunoSEQ multiplex PCR, yet TCRdb's version contains in-frame clones alone and is incomplete. This table has just over 2,000,000 clones, roughly 95% appearing once. Sequencing input: naive CD4+ T cells sorted from blood. Subset indicated: CD45RA+ positively selected. The receptors originated from a man aged 18 to 30 in good health.

The rearrangement links TRBV19 to TRBJ1-3; tentative D call: TRBD1 (5 bases). Trimming took off 5 bases at V and 4 bases at J, with 15 bases between the two ends. The germline V gene has CDR1 LNHDA and CDR2 SQIVND (reference sequence). This CDR3 is 15 amino acids long. The CDR3 is CASSLQTGAGNTIYF. In DNA, the CDR3 is TGTGCCAGTAGTCTCCAGACCGGGGCGGGAAACACCATATATTTT.

V gene TRBV4-1 combines with J gene TRBJ1-3, with 7 nucleotides matching TRBD1. CDR3 length equals 17 residues. V shed 3 bases, J shed 0 bases, and the junction held 8 bases outside the gene matches. The germline V gene has CDR1 MGHRA and CDR2 YSYEKL. This chain's CDR3 is CASSHLGQSVSGNTIYF. The CDR3 DNA follows: TGCGCCAGCAGCCACCTGGGACAGTCCGTCTCTGGAAACACCATATATTTT.

Details on this clone: The same CDR3 is also encoded by other DNA sequences in this sample. The rearrangement joins TRBV6-5 to TRBJ1-5, with TRBD1 matching over 12 bases. The CDR3 has 15 amino acids. Germline values: CDR1 MNHEY, CDR2 SVGAGI. Trimming at V came to 5 bases and at J to 6 bases, leaving 5 bases not matched to a gene. CDR3 sequence reads: CASSPGQGAGQPQHF. CDR3 sequence (DNA): TGTGCCAGCAGTCCGGGACAGGGGGCGGGTCAGCCCCAGCATTTT.

The V gene is TRBV7-9, the J gene TRBJ2-1, with no clear D. The germline gives CDR1 SEHNR, CDR2 FQNEAQ (reference sequence). Deletions cut 1 base from V and 4 bases from J, with 8 bases between. The CDR3 is 14 amino acids. Here the CDR3 DNA reads TGTGCCAGCAGCTTAGTGAGAGATTACAATGAGCAGTTCTTC. Its translation is CASSLVRDYNEQFF.

This chain connects TRBV6-5 to TRBJ1-1; a weak D match, TRBD1 (5 bases). This CDR3 comprises 14 residues. Germline loops: CDR1 MNHEY, CDR2 SVGAGI. The germline V and J ends were trimmed by 7 bases and 5 bases, with 17 bases remaining between them. CDR3 DNA: TGTGCCAGCACCCCACGAGGCGGGGGGACTGAAGCTTTCTTT. It is translated as CASTPRGGGTEAFF.

V is TRBV2 and J is TRBJ1-4; D remains unclear. From germline, CDR1 is SNHLY and CDR2 FYNNEI. The CDR3 runs to 14 residues. The ends were cut back, 6 bases at V and 2 bases at J, with 10 bases in the middle. The CDR3 DNA is TGTGCCAGCAGGTTGGGCCAGACTAATGAAAAACTGTTTTTT. Its protein is CASRLGQTNEKLFF.

The rearrangement uses TRBV5-1 and TRBJ1-2; a weak D match, TRBD1 (5 bases). Trimming removed 3 bases at V and 8 bases at J, with 17 bases between. The CDR3 spans 14 residues. Germline CDR1 reads SGHRS; CDR2 reads YFSETQ. The CDR3 DNA follows: TGCGCCAGCAGCTCGACAGCGCCGATGGGAGGCTACACCTTC. This translates into CASSSTAPMGGYTF.

This rearrangement joins TRBV7-2 to TRBJ1-1; D uncertain. V lost 4 bases to trimming and J lost 4 bases, with 13 bases between them. CDR3 length: 14 amino acids. Germline assignment: CDR1 SGHTA and CDR2 FQGNSA. CDR3: CASSSLASATEAFF. As DNA, the CDR3 is TGTGCCAGCAGCTCACTGGCGTCCGCCACTGAAGCTTTCTTT.

A word on this clone: Other DNA sequences of this sample code for an identical CDR3. The chain recombines TRBV5-1 with TRBJ2-5; 14 nucleotides match TRBD2. The CDR3 totals 14 residues. Losses at the gene ends were 7 bases for V and 1 base for J; bases not matched to a gene: 0. The germline gives CDR1 SGHRS, CDR2 YFSETQ. The CDR3 DNA is TGCGCCAGCGGACTAGCGGGGGGCCAAGAGACCCAGTACTTC. Translated, it gives CASGLAGGQETQYF.

The chain links TRBV15 to TRBJ2-1; 12 bases line up with TRBD2. The CDR3 extends over 17 amino acids. The V and J ends lost 5 bases and 0 bases, in that order; junction bases with no gene match: 5. Germline-derived CDR1 and CDR2 are LNHNV and YYDKDF (reference sequence). CDR3 sequence (DNA): TGTGCCACCAGCCCAGAGACTAGCGGGAGCTCCTACAATGAGCAGTTCTTC. This gives the protein CATSPETSGSSYNEQFF.

A few counts support this clone. Given the absence of the conserved phenylalanine or tryptophan at the CDR3 end, a read error is likely. The chain recombines TRBV29-1 with TRBJ1-5; no clear D. V was cut by 5 bases and J by 0 bases, with 14 bases left in between. This CDR3 region has 15 residues. Per the germline V gene, CDR1 is SQVTM and CDR2 is ANQGSEA. In DNA form, the CDR3 reads TGCAGCGTTTCGGGAGACACAGCTAGCAATCAGCCCCAGCATCTT. Protein: CSVSGDTASNQPQHL.

The chain joins TRBV7-2 to TRBJ1-1; D gene ambiguous. The germline V and J ends were trimmed by 5 bases and 5 bases, with 18 bases remaining between them. Germline CDR1 SGHTA, CDR2 FQGNSA. The CDR3 is 15 residues long. The CDR3 reads CASSGSDPGQTEAFF. The CDR3 nucleotides are TGTGCCAGCAGCGGATCGGACCCTGGTCAAACTGAAGCTTTCTTT.

This rearrangement joins TRBV5-1 to TRBJ1-4, with a weak D call TRBD1 (5 bases). With 1 base removed from V and 6 bases from J, the gap between germline ends came to 10 bases. CDR3 size: 14 residues. Germline lookup yields CDR1 SGHRS and CDR2 YFSETQ. The CDR3 is CASSLQGLYEKLFF. CDR3 in DNA: TGCGCCAGCAGCTTGCAGGGTTTGTATGAAAAACTGTTTTTT.

The chain uses TRBV6-5 and TRBJ1-4, with D unclear. CDR3 length equals 14 residues. V was pared by 0 bases and J by 7 bases, with 9 bases between. Germline V gene data show CDR1 as MNHEY and CDR2 as SVGAGI. CDR3 sequence (DNA): TGTGCCAGCAGTTACTCGACCTGGGGTGAAAAACTGTTTTTT. It yields the protein CASSYSTWGEKLFF.

This sequence joins TRBV2 and TRBJ1-1; TRBD1 might be the D (5 bases). This CDR3 region has 13 residues. Germline values: CDR1 SNHLY, CDR2 FYNNEI. V was clipped by 4 bases and J by 8 bases, with 14 bases between them. The CDR3 reads CASSVVAWGEAFF. The CDR3 nucleotides are TGTGCCAGCAGTGTCGTCGCCTGGGGGGAAGCTTTCTTT.

The chain carries TRBV5-1 and TRBJ2-7; the match to TRBD2 covers 13 bases. Trimming took 3 bases from V and 0 from J; bases not matched to a gene: 9. CDR1 and CDR2 (germline): SGHRS, YFSETQ. This CDR3 region has 18 residues. The CDR3 coding sequence is TGCGCCAGCAGCTCTTACACTCGACTAGCGGGAGGCTCCTACGAGCAGTACTTC. This translates into CASSSYTRLAGGSYEQYF.

V is TRBV27 and J is TRBJ2-5; 8 bases fit TRBD1. After removal of 1 base from V and 2 bases from J, the junction contained 12 bases not matched to a gene. The CDR3 extends over 18 amino acids. Germline V CDR1 and CDR2: MNHEY, SMNVEV (reference sequence). CDR3 amino acids: CASSLYSRGQGQQETQYF. The CDR3 DNA follows: TGTGCCAGCAGTTTATATAGTCGAGGACAGGGTCAACAAGAGACCCAGTACTTC.

The rearrangement joins TRBV5-1 to TRBJ2-3; D may be TRBD1 (5 bases). CDR3 length: 13 residues. V dropped 5 bases and J dropped 5 bases, with 12 bases sitting between them. The germline gives CDR1 SGHRS, CDR2 YFSETQ. CDR3 region: CASSYVQGDTQYF. In nucleotides, the CDR3 is TGCGCCAGCAGTTACGTGCAGGGAGATACGCAGTATTTT.

The gene calls are TRBV10-3 and TRBJ2-5; TRBD2 matches at 8 bases. Trimming took 4 bases from V and 3 from J; bases not matched to a gene: 4. The germline V gene has CDR1 ENHRY and CDR2 SYGVKD. The CDR3 covers 14 residues. The CDR3 loop is CAISGGLGKETQYF. The CDR3 coding sequence is TGTGCCATCAGTGGGGGACTAGGGAAAGAGACCCAGTACTTC.

This rearrangement joins TRBV5-1 to TRBJ2-2, with 7 bases that match TRBD2. Germline V gene lookup returns CDR1 SGHRS and CDR2 YFSETQ. The V gene end was trimmed by 0 bases and the J gene end by 3 bases; junction bases not matched to a gene: 5. CDR3 size: 16 residues. The CDR3 sequence is CASSLVGGRDTGELFF. In DNA form, the CDR3 reads TGCGCCAGCAGCTTGGTTGGCGGGAGAGACACCGGGGAGCTGTTTTTT.